This TCR beta chain is drawn from a study of neurological immune-mediated disorders (dated by TCRdb to between 2018 and 2021). Study-wide context: Among the 34 multiple sclerosis patients, relapsing-remitting MS was present in some 30 and secondary progressive MS was present in 3. The cohort included some 66 subjects: approximately 14 with HAM/TSP, about 34 with multiple sclerosis, and 20 or so healthy controls. Peripheral blood TCR-beta repertoires from HTLV-I-associated myelopathy (HAM/TSP) patients, multiple sclerosis patients and healthy controls were compared by UMI-based sequencing. Longitudinal samples, technical triplicates and paired sorted CD4+ and CD8+ T-cell subsets, alongside PBMC samples, were included among the roughly 110 TCR-beta libraries.

This clonotype has ten or more counts. Its specific antigen is unknown. No much larger clonotype is one base removed from it; base qualities were not supplied. Unsorted PBMC libraries were generated from 2 million PBMCs stored in RNAlater at -80 °C until RNA extraction. Multiple sclerosis patients were enrolled in a US clinical protocol evaluating disease progression by magnetic resonance imaging. PBMCs were separated from peripheral blood using Ficoll-Hypaque density gradient centrifugation and then cryopreserved in liquid nitrogen. What the authors observed across the whole study: TCR clonal expansion was highest in HAM/TSP patients and lowest in MS patients, with MS patients falling below even healthy controls. Expanded clones from different subjects shared no identical CDR3 amino acid sequences, which suggests that TCR-beta repertoires were private in all groups. No association of the MS cluster with clinical or MRI features was observed, and the need for larger cohorts was stated by the authors. Repertoires from 18 of 34 MS patients were grouped by phylogenetic analysis into a cluster of related CDR3 sequences, suggesting a possible repertoire-level signature.

The germline ends are 13 bases apart after V is trimmed by 6 bases and J by 5 bases. Including cysteine and phenylalanine, the CDR3 has 12 amino acids. CDR3 DNA only is kept here, 36 bases in frame from base 1. From the germline V gene (reference sequence), CDR1 is DFQATT and CDR2 is SNEGSKA. To synthesize cDNA, template-switch 5'RACE was performed with a primer carrying a 10-nucleotide random unique molecular identifier so that each TCR transcript was tagged. Every sequencing run yielded over 170 million TCR-beta sequences covering 15-18 subjects. The RNeasy kit was used to extract total RNA. TCR-beta VDJ regions were amplified with primers for the TCR constant region and the 5'RACE anchor, using the KAPA Real-time Library Amplification kit. Sample indexes and Illumina adaptors were added in a first PCR, and a second PCR then increased library yield. After Ampure bead purification, the roughly 650 bp TCR product was size-selected on a 2% E-gel SizeSelection system. Before pooling, library quality was checked on a Bioanalyzer, concentration was measured with Qubit, and libraries were quantified with the Kapa Library Quantification kit. An Illumina HiSeq 2500 was used to sequence the libraries paired-end at 2 x 150 bp. To increase sequence diversity, about 25-30% phiX was spiked into each library pool. The authors processed their data as follows. The UMI-based MiGEC pipeline processed quality-filtered reads and removed over 80% of raw TCR sequences during error correction. IMGT germline references were used for alignment of VDJ genes, and clonotypes were defined by a unique CDR3 amino acid sequence together with V-J genes. VDJtools evaluated clonal expansion, Shannon diversity and CDR3 relatedness (CalcPairwiseDistances, ClusterSamples); CLCbio workbench built phylogenetic trees. Expanded clones were defined as having at least 8 unique UMIs, based on coefficient-of-variation modelling across technical triplicates. TCRdb passed the public sequencing reads through fastp at Q25 and MiXCR, retaining productive beta sequences. Each entry merges the rows of one CDR3 protein and shows their most common DNA and genes. The V and J calls were not made by the authors but by TCRdb's processing. The sample records 55,000 to 75,000 distinct CDR3 sequences, around 5.2% of which are singletons. The top ten hold 2.5% to 3% of the sample.

The V gene is TRBV20-1 and the J gene is TRBJ2-5; TRBD1 is a weak D gene call, 5 bases matching. The source of this sequence is a woman between 25 and 40 years old with multiple sclerosis. Specimen: PBMCs. The CDR3 is CSAAGIWETQYF. Read as DNA, the sequence is TGCAGTGCCGCAGGGATTTGGGAGACCCAGTACTTC.